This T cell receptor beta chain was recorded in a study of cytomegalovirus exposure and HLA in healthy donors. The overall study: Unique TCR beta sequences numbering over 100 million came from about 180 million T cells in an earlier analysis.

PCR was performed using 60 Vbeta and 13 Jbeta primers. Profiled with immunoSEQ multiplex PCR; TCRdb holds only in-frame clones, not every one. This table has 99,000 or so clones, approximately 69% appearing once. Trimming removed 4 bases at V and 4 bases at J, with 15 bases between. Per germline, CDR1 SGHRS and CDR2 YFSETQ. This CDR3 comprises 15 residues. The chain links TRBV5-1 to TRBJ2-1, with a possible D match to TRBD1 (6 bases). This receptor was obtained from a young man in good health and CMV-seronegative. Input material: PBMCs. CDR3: CASSPQGAEYNEQFF. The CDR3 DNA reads TGCGCCAGCAGCCCACAGGGAGCGGAATACAATGAGCAGTTCTTC.